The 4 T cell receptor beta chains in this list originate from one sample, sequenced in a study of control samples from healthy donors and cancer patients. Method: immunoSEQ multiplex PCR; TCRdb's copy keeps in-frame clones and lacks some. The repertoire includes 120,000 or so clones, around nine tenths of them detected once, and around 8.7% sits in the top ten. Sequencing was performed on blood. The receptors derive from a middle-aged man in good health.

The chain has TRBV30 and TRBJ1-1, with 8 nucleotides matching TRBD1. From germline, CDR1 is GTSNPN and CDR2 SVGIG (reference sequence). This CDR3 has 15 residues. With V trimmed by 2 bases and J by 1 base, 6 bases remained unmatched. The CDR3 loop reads CAWSKPGGRNTEAFF. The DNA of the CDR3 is TGTGCCTGGAGTAAACCAGGGGGCAGGAACACTGAAGCTTTCTTT.

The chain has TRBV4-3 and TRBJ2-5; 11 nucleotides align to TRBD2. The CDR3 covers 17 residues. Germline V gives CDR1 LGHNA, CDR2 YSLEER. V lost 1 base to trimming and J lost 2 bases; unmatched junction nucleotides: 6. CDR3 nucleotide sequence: TGCGCCAGCAGCCAAGGACTAGCGGGGACCTCTCAAGAGACCCAGTACTTC. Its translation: CASSQGLAGTSQETQYF.

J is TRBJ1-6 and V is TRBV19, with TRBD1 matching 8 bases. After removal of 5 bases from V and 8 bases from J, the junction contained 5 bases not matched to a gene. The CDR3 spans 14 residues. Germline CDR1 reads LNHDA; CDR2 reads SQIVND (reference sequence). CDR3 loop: CASSQDRGHSPLHF. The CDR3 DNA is TGTGCCAGTAGTCAAGACAGGGGTCATTCACCCCTCCACTTT.

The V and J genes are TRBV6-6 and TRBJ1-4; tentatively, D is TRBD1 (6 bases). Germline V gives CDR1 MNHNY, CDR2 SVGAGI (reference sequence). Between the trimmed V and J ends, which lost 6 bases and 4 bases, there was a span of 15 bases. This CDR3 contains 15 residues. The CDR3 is CASRRGQGFNEKLFF. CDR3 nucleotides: TGTGCCAGCAGGCGGGGGCAGGGTTTTAATGAAAAACTGTTTTTT.